The clone carrying this T cell receptor (beta chain) turned up a few times. The antigen is not known. This CDR3 is 13 amino acids long. Losses at the gene ends were 7 bases for V and 8 bases for J; bases not matched to a gene: 7. Germline V lookup: CDR1 MNHEY, CDR2 SVGEGT. The data were obtained in a study of post-analysis software for immune sequencing data. As for the study in general: The cohort encompassed relapsing-remitting, secondary progressive and progressive-relapsing multiple sclerosis disease courses. Whole-study findings and limits: In patients, five or six TRBV segments were more frequent than in controls, with TRBV5-6, TRBV5-1 and TRBV20-1 among them. Those with multiple sclerosis, the patient group, showed significantly lower normalized Chao1 diversity than controls. Samples from a shared batch, those prepared together, strongly co-clustered by F measure.

Presence of unique molecular identifiers characterized the TCR beta cDNA libraries. Input of roughly 0.85 to 11 million T cells yielded 500,000 to 550,000 cDNA molecules. TCRdb fed the PCR reads into MiXCR, producing one record per CDR3 protein. Of about 460,000 distinct CDR3 sequences listed, 40% to 55% were seen once; the top ten hold 9% to 13%. This sequence joins TRBV6-2 or TRBV6-3 and TRBJ2-4, with 8 bases lining up with TRBD1. This clonotype originated in a girl aged 5-17 years with multiple sclerosis. Sequencing used blood. CDR3 bases: TGTGCCAGCACCAACGGACAGGGAGACATTCAGTACTTC. Translated: CASTNGQGDIQYF.